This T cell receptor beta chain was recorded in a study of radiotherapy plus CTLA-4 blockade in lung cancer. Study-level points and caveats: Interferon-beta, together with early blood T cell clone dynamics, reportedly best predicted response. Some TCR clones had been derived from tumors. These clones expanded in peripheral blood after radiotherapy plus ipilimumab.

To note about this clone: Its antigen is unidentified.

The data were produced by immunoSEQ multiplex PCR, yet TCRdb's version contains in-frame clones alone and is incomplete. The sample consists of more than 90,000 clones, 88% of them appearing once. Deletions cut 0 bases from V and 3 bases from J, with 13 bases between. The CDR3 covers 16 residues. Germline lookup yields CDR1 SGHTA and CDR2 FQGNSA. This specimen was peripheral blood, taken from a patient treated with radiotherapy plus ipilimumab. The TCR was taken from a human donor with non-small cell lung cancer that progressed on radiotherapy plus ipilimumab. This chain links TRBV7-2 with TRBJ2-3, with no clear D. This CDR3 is CASSLARAAGTDTQYF. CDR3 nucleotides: TGTGCCAGCAGCTTAGCCCGGGCCGCAGGAACAGATACGCAGTATTTT.